What follows is one TCR beta chain and its context. What it binds is unknown. The source of the sample is a study of shared clonotypes between healthy human individuals. Study-level points and caveats: Naive subsets, compared against memory subsets, generally had larger estimated richness values. A few donors showed sharing of around 5% of naive CD4 clonotypes. Rarefaction demonstrated incomplete sorted-subset sequencing despite large depth.

Profiling relied on immunoSEQ multiplex PCR, and the TCRdb table lists in-frame clones only, not all of them. Counted here are around 2.3 million clones, 90% to 97% occurring once; the ten biggest clones make up roughly 0.13%. The sample comprised naive CD4+ T cells sorted from blood. Subset specified: CD45RA+ positively selected. The TCR comes from a young man in good health.

The CDR3 sequence is CASSSAYRGGEQYF. DNA of the CDR3: TGTGCCAGCAGTTCGGCGTACAGGGGCGGCGAGCAGTACTTC. The J gene is TRBJ2-7, the V gene TRBV28; 7 bases match TRBD1. Trimming took 4 bases from V and 6 from J; bases not matched to a gene: 9. CDR1 and CDR2 (germline): MDHEN, SYDVKM. The CDR3 has 14 amino acids.